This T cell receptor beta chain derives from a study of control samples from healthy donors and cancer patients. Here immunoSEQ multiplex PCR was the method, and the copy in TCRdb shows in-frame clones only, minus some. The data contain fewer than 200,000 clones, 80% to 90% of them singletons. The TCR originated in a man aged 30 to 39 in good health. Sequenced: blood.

Written as DNA, the CDR3 is TGTGCCAGCAGACGCTCCTCCGGGACAGGGGTGGGTGGCTACACCTTC. This translates into CASRRSSGTGVGGYTF. The chain carries TRBV28 and TRBJ1-2, with TRBD1 matching over 10 bases. Germline assignment: CDR1 MDHEN and CDR2 SYDVKM. J lost 7 bases, V lost 6 bases, and 14 bases had no gene match. This CDR3 has 16 amino acids.